What follows describes a single T cell receptor beta chain. The data stem from a study of blood T cell repertoires in COVID-19. As for the study in general: The United States, Italy and Spain supplied acute and convalescent COVID-19 samples. T cells, B-cell-depleted T cells, or PBMCs provided the cDNA or gDNA that served as material.

Germline CDR1 and CDR2: DFQATT and SNEGSKA (reference sequence). V lost 4 bases and J lost 7, with 7 bases in between. The CDR3 loop spans 10 amino acids. Libraries were prepared by immunoSEQ multiplex PCR; TCRdb keeps only in-frame clonotypes and omits some of them. The profile shows a few hundred thousand clones, approximately 90% of them singletons. The receptor comes from a woman aged 45-59 years who had recovered from COVID-19. The sample consisted of peripheral blood. The chain is built from TRBV20-1 and TRBJ1-2; D is unresolved. Here the CDR3 reads CSAKRGGYTF. The CDR3 DNA reads TGCAGTGCTAAACGCGGTGGCTACACCTTC.